This TCR beta chain was captured in a study of cytomegalovirus exposure and HLA in healthy donors. Whole-study results and caveats: In vitro experiments confirmed that three CMV-associated chains were specific for CMV antigens. TCR beta sequences reportedly predicted most subjects' HLA-A and HLA-B alleles accurately.

This CDR3 region has 15 residues. Looked up from germline, CDR1 is LGHNA and CDR2 is YNFKEQ. V was pared by 4 bases and J by 5 bases, with 15 bases between. This PCR relied on a set of 60 Vbeta primers and 13 Jbeta primers. Clones were read by immunoSEQ multiplex PCR, and TCRdb kept only the in-frame ones, dropping some. Of approximately 170,000 clones in the sample, roughly 80% were seen once. Comments on this clone: Its antigen is not known.

Donors likely had unrecorded immune exposures despite being nominally healthy when sampled. This chain uses TRBV4-2 with TRBJ2-1; D is uncertain. The specimen was PBMCs. This sequence was found in a man aged 50-60 years in good health and CMV-seropositive. CDR3 amino acids: CASSPERGSHNEQFF. The CDR3 DNA follows: TGTGCCAGCAGCCCCGAGCGAGGAAGCCACAATGAGCAGTTCTTC.